This TCR beta chain was sequenced for a study of control samples from healthy donors and cancer patients. Note on this clone: Other nucleotide sequences in the sample specify the same CDR3.

Looked up from germline, CDR1 is ENHRY and CDR2 is SYGVKD. J lost 0 bases, V lost 6 bases, and 2 bases had no gene match. The CDR3 length is 14 residues. The assay was immunoSEQ multiplex PCR, and TCRdb's table has in-frame clones only and misses some. The repertoire includes approximately 170,000 clones, 91% of them detected once, and approximately 1.5% sits in the top ten. The genes are TRBV10-3 and TRBJ1-5; 7 bases line up with TRBD1. Sequences were obtained from blood. The clonotype was recovered from a woman in her twenties or thirties in good health. The CDR3, as DNA: TGTGCCATCAGCGGGACAGATAGCAATCAGCCCCAGCATTTT. It specifies CAISGTDSNQPQHF.